The 24 T cell receptor beta chains reported below all come from one sample, sequenced in a study of shared clonotypes between healthy human individuals. Measured with immunoSEQ multiplex PCR; TCRdb has only the in-frame clones, and not every one. Altogether around 1,000,000 clones are present, approximately 77% being singletons, with the ten largest covering 0.89%. Sequencing was carried out using memory CD4+ T cells from PBMCs. Subset indicated: CD45RA-negative fraction. The receptor source for this set is a man aged 18 to 30 in good health. Some clones in this sample may be carry-over from other donors' samples.

The chain couples TRBV6-5 to TRBJ1-5; D is undetermined. The CDR3 extends over 11 amino acids. The germline V gene has CDR1 MNHEY and CDR2 SVGAGI. V was shortened by 6 bases and J by 4 bases, with 4 bases between the two germline ends. In DNA form, the CDR3 reads TGTGCCAGCAGGCGTAATCAGCCCCAGCATTTT. Translated: CASRRNQPQHF.

The V gene is TRBV10-2, the J gene TRBJ2-2; either TRBD1 or TRBD2 may fit D (5 bases each). The germline gives CDR1 WSHSY, CDR2 SAAADI. V gave up 6 bases and J gave up 6 bases, with 11 bases separating them. The CDR3 loop spans 13 amino acids. DNA of the CDR3: TGCGCCAGCAGCGGGACGGGCGCCGGGGAGCTGTTTTTT. Amino acids: CASSGTGAGELFF.

This chain connects TRBV4-3 to TRBJ1-3; D gene unclear. The CDR3 is made up of 13 amino acids. Per germline, CDR1 LGHNA and CDR2 YSLEER. Deletions cut 1 base from V and 4 bases from J, with 5 bases between. CDR3 DNA sequence: TGCGCCAGCAGCCAAGTAGGAGGAAACACCATATATTTT. This codes for CASSQVGGNTIYF.

The chain uses TRBV6-1 and TRBJ1-4; 11 bases fit TRBD1. The trim removed 1 base at V and 6 bases at J, leaving 1 base unmatched. CDR1 is MNHNS and CDR2 is SASEGT in the germline V gene. CDR3 length: 15 amino acids. CDR3 sequence reads: CASSEGTGGYEKLFF. As DNA, the CDR3 is TGTGCCAGCAGTGAAGGGACAGGGGGCTATGAAAAACTGTTTTTT.

The genes are TRBV29-1 and TRBJ2-1, with 7 bases lining up with TRBD2. Germline values: CDR1 SQVTM, CDR2 ANQGSEA. CDR3 length equals 14 residues. The J segment lost 4 bases and the V segment lost 4 bases, leaving 7 bases of the junction unmatched. DNA of the CDR3: TGCAGCGTTGGCCTACTAGCGCGATACAATGAGCAGTTCTTC. Translating gives CSVGLLARYNEQFF.

The rearrangement uses TRBV7-2 and TRBJ2-5; no reliable D call. Trimming took 4 bases from V and 5 from J, leaving 20 bases between them. The CDR3 contains 16 residues. Germline values: CDR1 SGHTA, CDR2 FQGNSA. The CDR3 coding sequence is TGTGCCAGCAGCTCCCCTGACTGGGTGGGGTACGAGACCCAGTACTTC. Translating gives CASSSPDWVGYETQYF.

The CDR3 spells CASSLEGQNHGYTF. The DNA for the CDR3 is TGCGCCAGCAGCTTGGAGGGACAGAATCATGGCTACACCTTC. V gene TRBV5-1 combines with J gene TRBJ1-2, with 7 positions matching TRBD1. This CDR3 is built from 14 residues. CDR1 and CDR2 (germline): SGHRS, YFSETQ. The V and J ends lost 0 bases and 6 bases, in that order; junction bases with no gene match: 5.

The chain recombines TRBV14 with TRBJ2-2; 7 bases align to TRBD2. V was pared by 3 bases and J by 6 bases, with 7 bases of the junction left unmatched. The CDR3 spans 15 residues. Per the germline V gene, CDR1 is SGHDN and CDR2 is FVKESK. The CDR3 loop reads CASSHGLVGAGELFF. As DNA, the CDR3 is TGTGCCAGCAGCCATGGACTAGTTGGGGCCGGGGAGCTGTTTTTT.

The CDR3 sequence: CASSDIPPREGQNEQYF. The CDR3 region has the DNA TGTGCCAGCAGTGACATTCCCCCTAGGGAGGGTCAGAACGAGCAGTACTTC. The chain couples TRBV6-1 to TRBJ2-7; 7 nucleotides align to TRBD2. This CDR3 is 17 amino acids long. Germline V gene sequence: CDR1 MNHNS, CDR2 SASEGT. The V and J ends lost 3 bases and 5 bases, in that order; junction bases with no gene match: 16.

The V and J genes are TRBV7-2 and TRBJ2-1; D is unclear. V was trimmed by 4 bases and J by 0 bases, leaving 16 bases between them. The CDR3 covers 17 residues. The germline CDR1 and CDR2 sequences are SGHTA and FQGNSA. Here the CDR3 reads CASSSPLGRSSYNEQFF. Written as DNA, the CDR3 is TGTGCCAGCAGCTCCCCGTTAGGACGGAGCTCCTACAATGAGCAGTTCTTC.

This sequence joins TRBV6-1 and TRBJ2-7, with D unresolved. Trimming took off 4 bases at V and 1 base at J, with 11 bases between the two ends. This CDR3 comprises 14 residues. Germline-derived CDR1 and CDR2 are MNHNS and SASEGT. In nucleotides, the CDR3 is TGTGCCAGCAGTGGGATATACGGGTCCTACGAGCAGTACTTC. Its translation is CASSGIYGSYEQYF.

The genes are TRBV30 and TRBJ2-7; D may be TRBD2 (6 bases). This CDR3 is built from 13 residues. Germline V gives CDR1 GTSNPN, CDR2 SVGIG (reference sequence). The V end was cut by 1 base, the J end by 2 bases, with 9 bases between. CDR3 sequence reads: CAWSAGEAYEQYF. The CDR3 region has the DNA TGTGCCTGGAGTGCGGGGGAGGCCTACGAGCAGTACTTC.

The rearrangement uses TRBV5-1 and TRBJ2-3; TRBD1 aligns across 7 bases. J was trimmed by 0 bases and V by 7 bases; bases with no gene match: 5. Germline-derived CDR1 and CDR2 are SGHRS and YFSETQ. There are 14 residues in the CDR3. The CDR3 bases are TGCGCCAGCTTAGGGGGCTGTAGCACAGATACGCAGTATTTT. Encoded protein: CASLGGCSTDTQYF.

This sequence joins TRBV29-1 and TRBJ1-3; no clear D gene. The CDR3 sequence is 12 residues long. CDR1 is SQVTM and CDR2 is ANQGSEA in the germline V gene. The V gene lost 5 bases and the J gene lost 4 bases, with 9 bases spanning the gap. For the CDR3, the DNA is TGCAGCGTTAGCCCAGGAGGAAACACCATATATTTT. Translation gives CSVSPGGNTIYF.

This clone was observed once. The chain has TRBV30 and TRBJ2-3; D might be TRBD1 or TRBD2, each matching 6 bases. Trimming took off 3 bases at V and 2 bases at J, with 12 bases between the two ends. Germline-derived CDR1 and CDR2 are GTSNPN and SVGIG (reference sequence). This CDR3 is built from 14 residues. The CDR3 region has the DNA TGTGCCTGGAGGCACGGGGGCGCCACAGATACGCAGTATTTT. As protein: CAWRHGGATDTQYF.

The chain combines TRBV2 with TRBJ2-5, with 7 bases fitting TRBD2. Germline V CDR1 and CDR2: SNHLY, FYNNEI. This CDR3 contains 15 residues. Trimming took 8 bases from V and 1 from J; bases not matched to a gene: 10. The CDR3 nucleotides are TGTGCCAGCGGAGGGGCTAGCGGACTCCAAGAGACCCAGTACTTC. Translated, it gives CASGGASGLQETQYF.

V is TRBV29-1 and J is TRBJ2-2; maybe TRBD1 (5 bases). This CDR3 has 16 residues. Germline assignment: CDR1 SQVTM and CDR2 ANQGSEA. V was cut by 6 bases and J by 0 bases, with 17 bases left in between. The CDR3 loop reads CSVSQDNTPNTGELFF. The CDR3 DNA is TGCAGCGTGTCTCAGGACAATACCCCGAACACCGGGGAGCTGTTTTTT.

This clone was seen just once. The chain couples TRBV5-1 to TRBJ2-3; possibly TRBD2 for D (6 bases). The CDR3 has 14 residues. Germline V gives CDR1 SGHRS, CDR2 YFSETQ. V was pared by 3 bases and J by 6 bases, with 14 bases between. CDR3 nucleotide sequence: TGCGCCAGCAGCTCAACAGGAGGAGGGGATACGCAGTATTTT. Translation gives CASSSTGGGDTQYF.

This clone was counted between two and nine times. The J gene is TRBJ2-2, the V gene TRBV7-9; D ambiguous. Deletions cut 7 bases from V and 4 bases from J, with 10 bases between. CDR1 SEHNR and CDR2 FQNEAQ come from the germline V gene (reference sequence). The CDR3 spans 13 residues. CDR3 in DNA: TGTGCCAGCACCCCATCGGGCACCGGGGAGCTGTTTTTT. This encodes CASTPSGTGELFF.

In this sample, this clone turned up once. V and J are TRBV28 and TRBJ2-2; D gene uncertain. Trimming took 5 bases from V and 5 from J, leaving 15 bases between them. There are 15 residues in the CDR3. Germline-derived CDR1 and CDR2 are MDHEN and SYDVKM. The CDR3 sequence: CASSPTPQETGELFF. The CDR3, as DNA: TGTGCCAGCAGTCCGACGCCCCAGGAGACCGGGGAGCTGTTTTTT.

The gene calls are TRBV28 and TRBJ2-3, with D possibly TRBD2 on 6 matching bases. This CDR3 contains 14 residues. Germline V gene sequence: CDR1 MDHEN, CDR2 SYDVKM. V lost 2 bases, J lost 6 bases, and 12 bases lay in between. The CDR3 DNA sequence: TGTGCCAGCAGTTTAGGGGGGAGAGGGGATACGCAGTATTTT. This translates into CASSLGGRGDTQYF.

The chain combines TRBV2 with TRBJ1-1; TRBD1 agrees at 9 bases. V lost 7 bases, J lost 1 base, and 4 bases stayed unmatched. The CDR3 contains 14 residues. Germline lookup yields CDR1 SNHLY and CDR2 FYNNEI. CDR3 in DNA: TGTGCCAGCAAAGGGGACAGGGCGAACACTGAAGCTTTCTTT. This translates into CASKGDRANTEAFF.

V and J are TRBV5-4 and TRBJ1-3, with D perhaps TRBD1 (6 bases). V was shortened by 2 bases and J by 4 bases, with 10 bases between the two germline ends. In germline, CDR1 is SGHNT, CDR2 YYREEE (reference sequence). CDR3 size: 14 residues. The CDR3 loop reads CASSLQGLGNTIYF. The CDR3 nucleotides are TGTGCCAGCAGCTTACAGGGCCTGGGAAACACCATATATTTT.

V gene TRBV18 combines with J gene TRBJ2-1; D is undetermined. Germline values: CDR1 KGHSH, CDR2 LQKENI. V lost 2 bases and J lost 0, with 8 bases in between. The CDR3 totals 15 residues. This CDR3 is CASSPGPSSYNEQFF. The CDR3 DNA reads as TGTGCCAGCTCACCAGGACCTAGCTCCTACAATGAGCAGTTCTTC.